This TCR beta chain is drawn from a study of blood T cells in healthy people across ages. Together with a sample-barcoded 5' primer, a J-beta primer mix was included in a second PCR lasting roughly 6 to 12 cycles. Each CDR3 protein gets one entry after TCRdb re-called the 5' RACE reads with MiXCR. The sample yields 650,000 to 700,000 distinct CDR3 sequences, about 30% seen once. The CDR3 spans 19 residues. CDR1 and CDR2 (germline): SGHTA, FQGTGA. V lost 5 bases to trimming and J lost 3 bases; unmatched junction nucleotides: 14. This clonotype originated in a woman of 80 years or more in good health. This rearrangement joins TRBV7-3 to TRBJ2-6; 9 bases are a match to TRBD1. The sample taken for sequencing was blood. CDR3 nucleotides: TGTGCCAGCAGCCTAAATCCGCGACAGGGGGTCCATGGGGCCAACGTCCTGACTTTC. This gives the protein CASSLNPRQGVHGANVLTF.